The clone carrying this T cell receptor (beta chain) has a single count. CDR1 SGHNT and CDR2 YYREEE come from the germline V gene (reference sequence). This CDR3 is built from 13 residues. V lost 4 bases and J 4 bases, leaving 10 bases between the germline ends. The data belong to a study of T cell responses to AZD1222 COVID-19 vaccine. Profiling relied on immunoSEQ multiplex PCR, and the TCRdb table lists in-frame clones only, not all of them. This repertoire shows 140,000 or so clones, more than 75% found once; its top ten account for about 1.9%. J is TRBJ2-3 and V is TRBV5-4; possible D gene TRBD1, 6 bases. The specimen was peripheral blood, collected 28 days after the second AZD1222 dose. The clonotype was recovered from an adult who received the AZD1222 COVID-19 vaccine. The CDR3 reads CASSGTGPDTQYF. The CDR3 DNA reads TGTGCCAGCAGCGGAACAGGGCCAGATACGCAGTATTTT.